This T cell receptor beta chain was recorded in a study of shared clonotypes between healthy human individuals. Study conclusions and caveats: It was the non-shared clonotypes that had lower generation probabilities than clonotypes shared by all four donors.

Germline V gene lookup returns CDR1 SGHDT and CDR2 YYEEEE. Unmatched junction bases numbered 3, after V lost 7 bases and J lost 4 bases. There are 14 residues in the CDR3. Sequencing used immunoSEQ multiplex PCR; TCRdb keeps in-frame clones, though not all of them. The sample yields more than 1.2 million clones, approximately 98.5% seen once. Notes on this clone: Its antigen remains unknown.

Sequences were obtained from naive CD4+ T cells sorted from blood. As to subset: CD45RA+ positively selected. This TCR was recovered from a man younger than 40 in good health. The chain couples TRBV5-6 to TRBJ2-3; 13 nucleotides match TRBD2. CDR3 sequence reads: CASRTSGSSDTQYF. Here the CDR3 DNA reads TGTGCCAGCCGGACTAGCGGGAGCTCAGATACGCAGTATTTT.